The clone carrying this TCR beta chain was picked up many times. At one end the junction does not follow the germline gene, possibly because of a read error. Time point indicated: pre-sensitization, week 0. Described treatment: therapeutic diphenylcyclopropenone sensitization with weekly scalp DPC. The CDR3 is 13 residues long. CDR1 is SGHAT, CDR2 FQNNGV, per germline. TCRdb used MiXCR to reprocess the RACE reads, holding one entry per CDR3 protein. The sample contains 300,000 to 450,000 distinct CDR3 sequences, around 5.5% of which appear only once. These data are taken from a study of human T cells and chemical hapten exposure.

The gene calls are TRBV11-2 and TRBJ2-7, with 8 bases aligning to TRBD2. The TCR was taken from a woman aged 18-29 years with alopecia areata. Some clones in this sample may be carry-over from other donors' samples. Source: whole blood, taken in connection with sensitization to the hapten diphenylcyclopropenone (DPC). The CDR3 loop reads CASRLAGQNEQYF. DNA for the CDR3: TGTGCCAGCAGGTTAGCGGGGCAGAACGAGCAGTACTTC.